Listed here are 2 T cell receptor beta chains from one sample, sequenced in a study of blood T cell repertoires in COVID-19. Sequenced by immunoSEQ multiplex PCR; TCRdb stores in-frame clones only, minus some. The sample lists more than 200,000 clones; around 84% were seen once. Specimen: peripheral blood. These TCRs come from a woman aged 55-75 years with COVID-19, enrolled during active disease.

This rearrangement joins TRBV18 to TRBJ2-2; TRBD2 agrees at 9 bases. Trimming removed 0 bases from V and 3 bases from J; junction bases left unmatched: 8. The CDR3 extends over 18 amino acids. Per the germline V gene, CDR1 is KGHSH and CDR2 is LQKENI. The CDR3 sequence is CASSPPVLVAGDTGELFF. Here the CDR3 DNA reads TGTGCCAGCTCACCACCGGTTTTGGTAGCGGGAGACACCGGGGAGCTGTTTTTT.

The gene calls are TRBV19 and TRBJ1-2; no firm D call. The CDR3 loop spans 13 amino acids. The germline CDR1 and CDR2 sequences are LNHDA and SQIVND (reference sequence). The V end lost 0 bases, the J end lost 3 bases, and 5 bases lay between the germline ends. The CDR3 DNA is TGTGCCAGTAGTATAGAACAGTACTATGGCTACACCTTC. Protein sequence: CASSIEQYYGYTF.